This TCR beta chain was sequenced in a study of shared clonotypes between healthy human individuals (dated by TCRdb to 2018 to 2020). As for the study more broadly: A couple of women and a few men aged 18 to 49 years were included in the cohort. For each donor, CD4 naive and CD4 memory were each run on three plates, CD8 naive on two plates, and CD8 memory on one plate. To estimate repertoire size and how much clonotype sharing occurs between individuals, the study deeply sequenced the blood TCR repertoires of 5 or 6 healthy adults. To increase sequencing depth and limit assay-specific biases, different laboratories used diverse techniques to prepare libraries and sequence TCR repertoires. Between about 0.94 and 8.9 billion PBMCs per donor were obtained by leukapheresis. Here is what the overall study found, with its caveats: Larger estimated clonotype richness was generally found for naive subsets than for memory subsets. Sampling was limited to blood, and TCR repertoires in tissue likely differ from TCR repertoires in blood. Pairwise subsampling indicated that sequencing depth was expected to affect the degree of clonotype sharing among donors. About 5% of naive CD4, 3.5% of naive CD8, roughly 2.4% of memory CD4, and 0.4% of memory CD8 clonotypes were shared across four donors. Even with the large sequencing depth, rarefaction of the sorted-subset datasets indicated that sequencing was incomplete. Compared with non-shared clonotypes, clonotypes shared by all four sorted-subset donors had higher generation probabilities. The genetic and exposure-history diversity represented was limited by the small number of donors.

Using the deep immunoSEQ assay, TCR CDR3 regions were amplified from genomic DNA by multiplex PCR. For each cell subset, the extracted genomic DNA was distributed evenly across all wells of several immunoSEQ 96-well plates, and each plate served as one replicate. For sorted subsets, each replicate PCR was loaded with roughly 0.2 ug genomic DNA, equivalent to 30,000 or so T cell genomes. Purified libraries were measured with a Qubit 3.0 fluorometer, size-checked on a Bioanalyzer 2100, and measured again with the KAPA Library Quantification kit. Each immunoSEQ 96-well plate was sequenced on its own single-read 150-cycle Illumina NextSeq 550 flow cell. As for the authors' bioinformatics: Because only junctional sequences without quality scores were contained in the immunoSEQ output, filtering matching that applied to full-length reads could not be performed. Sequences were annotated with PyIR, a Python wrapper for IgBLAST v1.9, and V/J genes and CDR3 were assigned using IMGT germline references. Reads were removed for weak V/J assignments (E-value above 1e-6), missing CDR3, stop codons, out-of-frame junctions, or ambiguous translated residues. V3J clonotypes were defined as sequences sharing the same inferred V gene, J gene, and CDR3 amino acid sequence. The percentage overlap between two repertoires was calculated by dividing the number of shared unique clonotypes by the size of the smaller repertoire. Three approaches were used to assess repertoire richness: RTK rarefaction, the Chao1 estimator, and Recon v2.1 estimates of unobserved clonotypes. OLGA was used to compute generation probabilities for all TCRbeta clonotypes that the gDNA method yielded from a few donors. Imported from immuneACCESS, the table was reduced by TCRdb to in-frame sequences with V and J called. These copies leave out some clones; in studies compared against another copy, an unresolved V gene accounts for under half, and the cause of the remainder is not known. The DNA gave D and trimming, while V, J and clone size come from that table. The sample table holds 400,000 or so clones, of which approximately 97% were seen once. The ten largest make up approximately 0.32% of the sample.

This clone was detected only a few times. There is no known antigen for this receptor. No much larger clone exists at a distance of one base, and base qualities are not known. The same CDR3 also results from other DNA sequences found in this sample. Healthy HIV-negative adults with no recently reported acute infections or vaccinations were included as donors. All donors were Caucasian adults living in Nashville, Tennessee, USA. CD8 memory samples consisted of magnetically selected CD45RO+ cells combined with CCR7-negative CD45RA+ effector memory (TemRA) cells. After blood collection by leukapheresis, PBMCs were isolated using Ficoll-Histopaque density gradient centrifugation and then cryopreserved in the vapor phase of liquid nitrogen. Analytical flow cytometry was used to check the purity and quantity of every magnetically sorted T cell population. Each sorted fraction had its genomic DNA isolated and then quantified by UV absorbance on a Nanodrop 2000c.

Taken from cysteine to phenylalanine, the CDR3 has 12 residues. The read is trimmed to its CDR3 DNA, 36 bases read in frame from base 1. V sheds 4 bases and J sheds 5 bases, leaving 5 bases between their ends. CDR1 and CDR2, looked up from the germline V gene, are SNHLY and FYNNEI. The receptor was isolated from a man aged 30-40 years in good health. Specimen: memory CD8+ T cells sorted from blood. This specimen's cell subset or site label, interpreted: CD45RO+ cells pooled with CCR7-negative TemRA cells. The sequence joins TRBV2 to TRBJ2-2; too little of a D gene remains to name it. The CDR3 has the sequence CASSVRTGELFF. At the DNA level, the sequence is TGTGCCAGCAGTGTGCGGACCGGGGAGCTGTTTTTT. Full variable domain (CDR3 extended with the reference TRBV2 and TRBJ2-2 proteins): EPEVTQTPSHQVTQMGQEVILRCVPISNHLYFYWYRQILGQKVEFLVSFYNNEISEKSEIFDDQFSVERPDGSNFTLKIRSTKLEDSAMYFCASSVRTGELFFGEGSRLTVL.